This T cell receptor (beta chain) was sequenced for a study of T cell repertoires in cytomegalovirus infection. About the study: Well-studied HLA-B-restricted CMV epitopes were used in the study alongside recently identified HLA-C-restricted ones. Indications came from public TCR beta signatures; they pointed to CMV infection and to a matching HLA type. General study results and limits: Cumulative frequency of public TCR beta families picked out carriers of CMV plus the relevant HLA.

Each CDR3 protein gets one entry after TCRdb re-called the reads with MiXCR. Of about a million distinct CDR3 sequences in the sample, roughly 31% are singletons; the top ten hold roughly 12%. About this clonotype itself: Antigen specificity is unknown.

CDR3 length: 14 residues. The V end was cut by 11 bases, the J end by 9 bases, with 23 bases between. From germline, CDR1 is MNHGY and CDR2 SAAAGT. V usage is TRBV6-8 and J usage is TRBJ2-1, with TRBD1 as a possible D gene (6 bases). Here the sequenced sample was cultured CD8+ T cells from PBMCs, taken from culture after CMV antigen stimulation. The sequence was collected from a human donor in good health (CMV status not recorded). Some clones in this sample may be carry-over from other donors' samples. This chain's CDR3 is CAAQGTRETSEQFF. In nucleotides, the CDR3 is TGTGCCGCCCAGGGGACAAGGGAGACAAGTGAGCAGTTCTTC.